This record concerns one T cell receptor (beta chain) sequence. Its antigen is still unknown. Trimming stripped 0 bases from V and 8 bases from J, with 15 bases between. CDR1 and CDR2 from the germline V gene are SGHNT and YYREEE (reference sequence). The CDR3 consists of 16 residues. This specimen belongs to a study of siplizumab effects on memory and regulatory T cells. Assay used: immunoSEQ multiplex PCR; TCRdb lists only in-frame clones, some missing. The profile covers roughly 110,000 clones, with about 94% appearing a single time and around 0.16% taken by the ten largest. Study-level points and caveats: Tracing alloreactive clones into unstimulated subsets worked for only a minor fraction of them.

The rearrangement joins TRBV5-4 to TRBJ1-6, with D unresolved. Sequencing was performed on non-Treg CD4+ T cells sorted from blood. The source is a human donor in good health. CDR3 DNA: TGTGCCAGCAGCTTGGAGGCCCCCGTCCTTGATTCACCCCTCCACTTT. It encodes CASSLEAPVLDSPLHF.